The rows below give T cell receptor beta chains drawn from one sample of a study of response to subunit inactivated influenza vaccine. From the RT-PCR reads, TCRdb called clonotypes with MiXCR, one entry per CDR3 protein. Of around 520,000 distinct CDR3 sequences listed, about 25% are singletons. This specimen was CD4+ T cells sorted from PBMCs, taken approximately 5 days after vaccination. The source is a man aged 50 or older who received an inactivated influenza vaccine. The CDR3 runs from the conserved cysteine through the conserved F or W. D genes are given only for firm matches. Clone size is given for some rows only: seen once, a few or many times, or a class if the clone is expanded.

>12|TRBJ1-6|.|TRBV12-3/TRBV12-4|.
CASSIPGRLLHF
TGTGCCAGCAGTATCCCGGGGAGGCTTCTCCACTTT
>15|TRBJ2-3|.|TRBV25-1|TRBD2
CASSKAGLNTDTQYF
TGTGCCAGCAGTAAGGCGGGACTAAACACAGATACGCAGTATTTT
>16|TRBJ2-1|.|TRBV7-9|TRBD2
CASSFITSGGLNEQFF
TGTGCCAGCAGCTTCATTACTAGCGGAGGGTTAAATGAGCAGTTCTTC
>12|TRBJ2-5|few|TRBV6-2/TRBV6-3|.
CASRPDQETQYF
TGTGCCAGCAGACCTGACCAAGAGACCCAGTACTTC
>14|TRBJ1-5|many|TRBV3-1|TRBD1
CASSQGQGNQPQHF
TGTGCCAGCAGCCAGGGACAGGGGAATCAGCCCCAGCATTTT
>12|TRBJ1-2|.|TRBV6-6|.
CASSYSYYGYTF
TGTGCCAGCAGTTACTCATACTATGGCTACACCTTC
>16|TRBJ1-1|.|TRBV18|.
CASSPKAGVLNTEAFF
TGTGCCAGCTCACCAAAGGCCGGAGTTTTGAACACTGAAGCTTTCTTT
>13|TRBJ1-5|few|TRBV28|.
CASSLIRDQPQHF
TGTGCCAGCAGTTTAATTCGCGATCAGCCCCAGCATTTT
>15|TRBJ2-5|.|TRBV4-1|TRBD2
CASSQDPGLQETQNF
TGCGCCAGTAGCCAAGATCCGGGACTACAAGAGACCCAGAACTTC
>15|TRBJ1-1|few|TRBV11-2|TRBD1
CASSLTGTANTEAFF
TGTGCCAGCAGCCTTACCGGGACAGCGAACACTGAAGCTTTCTTT
>16|TRBJ2-1|.|TRBV5-1|TRBD1
CASSLGGTGDHNEQFF
TGCGCCAGCAGCTTGGGCGGGACAGGGGATCACAATGAGCAGTTCTTC
>17|TRBJ2-2|few|TRBV20-1|.
CSARDLKASANTGELFF
TGCAGTGCTAGAGATTTAAAGGCTAGCGCGAACACCGGGGAGCTGTTTTTT
>19|TRBJ2-1|.|TRBV11-1|TRBD2
CASSSVGTSGRVAYNEQFF
TGTGCCAGCAGTTCAGTGGGGACTAGCGGGAGGGTCGCCTACAATGAGCAGTTCTTC
>13|TRBJ1-5|.|TRBV12-3/TRBV12-4|.
CASSPGIRQPQHF
TGTGCCAGCAGCCCAGGGATCAGGCAGCCCCAGCATTTT
>16|TRBJ2-1|.|TRBV3-1|TRBD1
CASSPRDRGPYNEQFF
TGTGCCAGCAGCCCGCGCGACAGGGGACCCTACAATGAGCAGTTCTTC
>13|TRBJ2-5|.|TRBV20-1|.
CSARTTFQETQYF
TGCAGTGCTAGAACGACATTCCAAGAGACCCAGTACTTC
>14|TRBJ2-3|.|TRBV20-1|.
CSARRWGSTDTQYF
TGCAGTGCTAGACGGTGGGGGAGCACAGATACGCAGTATTTT
>16|TRBJ2-3|few|TRBV5-1|TRBD1
CASSLGQGVNTDTQYF
TGCGCCAGCAGCTTGGGTCAGGGGGTGAACACAGATACGCAGTATTTT
>18|TRBJ2-3|.|TRBV2|TRBD2
CASCQPPLAGGLTDTQYF
TGTGCCAGCTGTCAGCCCCCGCTAGCGGGGGGGCTCACAGATACGCAGTATTTT
>13|TRBJ1-2|few|TRBV20-1|.
CSARQEDNYGYTF
TGCAGTGCCAGACAGGAGGATAACTATGGCTACACCTTC
>13|TRBJ2-7|few|TRBV2|TRBD1
CASSERGQGTPRF
TGTGCCAGCAGTGAAAGGGGACAGGGGACTCCCAGGTTC
>11|TRBJ2-1|.|TRBV12-3/TRBV12-4|TRBD2
CAAAGVNEQFF
TGTGCCGCCGCGGGGGTGAATGAGCAGTTCTTC
>21|TRBJ2-5|few|TRBV25-1|TRBD2
CASSDHPKVGIGSGRKETQYF
TGTGCCAGCAGTGATCATCCCAAAGTGGGGATTGGTAGCGGGAGGAAAGAGACCCAGTACTTC
>14|TRBJ2-7|.|TRBV19|TRBD2
CASSSGRASYVQYF
TGTGCCAGTAGTTCAGGGAGGGCTTCCTACGTGCAGTACTTC
>14|TRBJ1-1|few|TRBV2|.
CASLPVQGYTEAFF
TGTGCCAGCTTACCGGTCCAGGGATACACTGAAGCTTTCTTT
>15|TRBJ2-7|few|TRBV20-1|TRBD2
CSARALSGRIYEQYF
TGCAGTGCTAGAGCTCTCAGCGGGAGGATTTACGAGCAGTACTTC
>14|TRBJ1-6|few|TRBV12-3/TRBV12-4|.
CASSLSHRNSPLHF
TGTGCCAGCAGTCTCTCCCACAGGAATTCACCCCTCCACTTT
>14|TRBJ2-5|few|TRBV6-5|TRBD2
CASSYWEGQETQYF
TGTGCCAGCAGTTATTGGGAGGGTCAGGAGACCCAGTACTTC
>15|TRBJ1-4|.|TRBV28|.
CASSPAGGANEKLFF
TGTGCCAGCAGCCCGGCAGGTGGAGCTAATGAAAAACTGTTTTTT
>13|TRBJ2-3|few|TRBV5-1|.
CASSLGASDTQYF
TGCGCCAGCAGCTTGGGTGCGTCAGATACGCAGTATTTT
>15|TRBJ2-1|few|TRBV6-1|TRBD1
CASRKPATGRDEQFF
TGTGCCAGCAGAAAGCCAGCGACAGGGCGGGATGAGCAGTTCTTC
>12|TRBJ2-3|.|TRBV7-2|.
CASSLAEVTQYF
TGTGCCAGCAGCTTAGCCGAGGTTACGCAGTATTTT
>15|TRBJ1-6|few|TRBV20-1|TRBD1
CSAAGTGGNNSPLHF
TGCAGTGCGGCCGGGACAGGGGGCAATAATTCACCCCTCCACTTT
>15|TRBJ1-3|once|TRBV5-1|.
CASSLGHTTGNTICF
TGCGCCAGCAGCTTGGGGCATACCACTGGAAACACCATATGTTTT
>13|TRBJ2-4|.|TRBV29-1|TRBD1
CSAGGTGTNIQYF
TGCAGCGCCGGCGGGACAGGGACAAACATTCAGTACTTC
>13|TRBJ2-7|few|TRBV7-2|TRBD2
CASSSTSGAEQYF
TGTGCCAGCAGCTCGACTAGCGGGGCCGAGCAGTACTTC
>14|TRBJ2-3|.|TRBV10-2|TRBD2
CASRRGVGADTQYF
TGCGCCAGCAGGCGGGGGGTTGGTGCAGATACGCAGTATTTT
>13|TRBJ2-5|.|TRBV10-3|.
CAISGEYQETQYF
TGTGCCATCAGTGGGGAGTACCAAGAGACCCAGTACTTC
>15|TRBJ2-7|.|TRBV20-1|.
CSASPLGLGSYEQYF
TGCAGTGCTAGTCCTTTGGGGCTGGGCAGCTACGAGCAGTACTTC
>13|TRBJ1-2|few|TRBV30|.
CAWSVTGNYGYTF
TGTGCCTGGAGTGTTACAGGGAACTATGGCTACACCTTC
>13|TRBJ2-4|.|TRBV4-3|.
CASSQTTKDIQYF
TGCGCCAGCAGCCAGACCACGAAGGACATTCAGTACTTC
>15|TRBJ2-6|.|TRBV18|.
CASSERPGGANVLTF
TGTGCCAGCTCAGAGAGACCGGGGGGGGCCAACGTCCTGACTTTC
>13|TRBJ2-1|many|TRBV7-7|.
CASSVGPGNEQFF
TGTGCCAGCAGCGTCGGTCCGGGGAATGAGCAGTTCTTC
>15|TRBJ2-7|few|TRBV15|TRBD1
CATSSRQGIRHEQYF
TGTGCCACCAGCTCTCGACAGGGTATTCGACACGAGCAGTACTTC
>14|TRBJ2-1|.|TRBV6-5|TRBD2
CASSFSGRTNEQFF
TGTGCCAGCAGTTTTAGCGGGCGGACCAATGAGCAGTTCTTC
>15|TRBJ2-3|.|TRBV24-1|TRBD2
CATSLGGGGEDTQYF
TGTGCCACCAGCCTAGGCGGGGGGGGCGAAGATACGCAGTATTTT